This is a list of T cell receptor beta chains from one sample in a study of cytomegalovirus exposure and HLA in healthy donors. Assay: immunoSEQ multiplex PCR; the TCRdb copy retains only in-frame clones and omits some. The sample totals some 150,000 clones. The sequencing input was PBMCs. The receptors shown here come from a young woman in good health and CMV-seropositive. Each CDR3 is given with its conserved first and last residue. A D gene is named only where the DNA matches it firmly.

D	V	J	CDR3	DNA
TRBD1	TRBV23-1	TRBJ2-7	CASSQRQGRYEQYF	TGCGCCAGCAGTCAAAGACAGGGGCGGTACGAGCAGTACTTC
TRBD1	TRBV27	TRBJ1-2	CASSRTGSIGGYTF	TGTGCCAGCTCCCGGACAGGGTCGATTGGTGGCTACACCTTC
.	TRBV6-6	TRBJ2-7	CASRGVGEQYF	TGTGCCAGTAGGGGTGTAGGCGAGCAGTACTTC
.	TRBV5-1	TRBJ1-1	CASSFQGAENTEAFF	TGCGCCAGCAGCTTCCAGGGCGCGGAGAACACTGAAGCTTTCTTT
.	TRBV25-1	TRBJ2-4	CASSMEGREQYF	TGTGCCAGCAGTATGGAGGGCCGGGAGCAGTACTTC
TRBD2	TRBV7-2	TRBJ2-2	CASSPGTTHGELFF	TGTGCCAGCAGCCCTGGGACTACCCACGGGGAGCTGTTTTTT
.	TRBV29-1	TRBJ2-2	CSVTGTTNTGELFF	TGCAGCGTTACCGGGACAACGAACACCGGGGAGCTGTTTTTT
.	TRBV2	TRBJ1-1	CASSEPGANTEAFF	TGTGCCAGCAGTGAGCCAGGGGCGAACACTGAAGCTTTCTTT
.	TRBV19	TRBJ2-1	CASSINGFDSSYNEQFF	TGTGCCAGTAGTATTAACGGGTTTGACAGCTCCTACAATGAGCAGTTCTTC
.	TRBV5-1	TRBJ2-7	CASSLDVAEQYF	TGCGCCAGCAGCTTGGACGTAGCTGAGCAGTACTTC
.	TRBV6-5	TRBJ1-3	CASSHSEGPGNTIYF	TGTGCCAGCAGCCATTCGGAGGGACCTGGGAACACCATATATTTT
TRBD1	TRBV4-1	TRBJ1-4	CASSHPTGKDEKLFF	TGCGCCAGCAGCCACCCGACAGGGAAGGATGAAAAACTGTTTTTT
TRBD1	TRBV19	TRBJ2-3	CATAGQGFEDTQYF	TGTGCCACCGCGGGACAGGGGTTTGAAGATACGCAGTATTTT
.	TRBV5-5	TRBJ2-1	CASSLWGNGVDEQFF	TGTGCCAGCAGCTTATGGGGAAACGGGGTCGATGAGCAGTTCTTC
TRBD2	TRBV27	TRBJ2-7	CASLPPILGGSSYEQYF	TGTGCCAGCCTCCCACCCATCCTTGGCGGGAGCTCCTACGAGCAGTACTTC
TRBD2	TRBV10-3	TRBJ2-7	CAISGLGTSTSYEQYF	TGTGCCATCAGTGGACTTGGGACTAGCACCTCCTACGAGCAGTACTTC
TRBD2	TRBV4-2	TRBJ2-3	CASSQGVAGVTDTQYF	TGTGCCAGCAGCCAAGGAGTAGCGGGGGTAACAGATACGCAGTATTTT
TRBD1	TRBV15	TRBJ1-5	CATSRGGTGVGSNQPQHF	TGTGCCACCAGCAGAGGGGGGACAGGGGTGGGGAGCAATCAGCCCCAGCATTTT
TRBD2	TRBV4-1	TRBJ2-1	CASRAPGLAGGDEQFF	TGCGCCAGCAGGGCTCCCGGACTAGCGGGGGGGGATGAGCAGTTCTTC
.	TRBV5-6	TRBJ1-2	CASRKENRVGYTF	TGTGCCAGCAGGAAAGAAAACAGAGTTGGCTACACCTTC
.	TRBV2	TRBJ1-3	CASSGSRYSGNTIYF	TGTGCCAGCAGTGGAAGTCGCTACTCTGGAAACACCATATATTTT
.	TRBV29-1	TRBJ2-5	CSVVQENQETQYF	TGCAGCGTTGTACAGGAGAACCAAGAGACCCAGTACTTC